The 22 T cell receptor beta chains presented below share a single source sample, sequenced in a study of regulatory T cells in long-lasting Graves disease (dated by TCRdb to about 2021). In the paper's terms, the time point label means: newly diagnosed GD, antithyroid drugs for less than 3 months. RNA was extracted from PBMCs in TRIzol for both TCR sequencing and RNA sequencing. Libraries were built with multiplex PCR. Sequenced using an Illumina HiSeq 4000. To build TCR beta libraries, CDR3 regions were amplified by Arm-PCR using iRepertoire HTBI primers. Through fastp at Q25 and MiXCR, TCRdb rebuilt clones from the public reads, retaining in-frame beta chains. Each CDR3 protein gets just one entry, which takes the most common genes and DNA from the rows behind it. Recorded for this sample are about 320,000 distinct CDR3 sequences; about 20% of them occurred a single time. Of the sample, about 40% is held by the ten largest clones.

The specimen was peripheral blood mononuclear cells (PBMCs), collected at new diagnosis, from a patient treated with antithyroid drugs. The source of these receptors is a female donor with Graves disease.

This clonotype was observed many times. The chain couples TRBV14 to TRBJ2-7; no definite D call. The CDR3 length is 16 residues. Trimming stripped 4 bases from V and 3 bases from J, with 19 bases between. Germline CDR1 and CDR2: SGHDN and FVKESK. In nucleotides, the CDR3 is TGTGCCAGCAGCCGCCTACGGAATCCCAAAGTCTACGAGCAGTACTTC. Translated, it gives CASSRLRNPKVYEQYF.

This clonotype occurred many times. The rearrangement joins TRBV27 to TRBJ1-1, with no clear D. CDR3 length: 17 amino acids. The V gene lost 1 base and the J gene lost 4 bases, with 19 bases spanning the gap. Per germline, CDR1 MNHEY and CDR2 SMNVEV (reference sequence). This CDR3 is CASSLYFQVGRSTEAFF. Here the CDR3 DNA reads TGTGCCAGCAGTTTATATTTTCAGGTAGGGAGGTCCACTGAAGCTTTCTTT.

This clonotype was detected ten times or more. The chain carries TRBV28 and TRBJ2-2; TRBD2 agrees at 8 bases. The V segment lost 3 bases and the J segment 6 bases; nucleotides outside the gene matches: 3. This CDR3 contains 14 residues. Germline loops: CDR1 MDHEN, CDR2 SYDVKM. The CDR3 DNA follows: TGTGCCAGCAGTTTTGCAGCGGGAGCCGGGGAGCTGTTTTTT. This codes for CASSFAAGAGELFF.

This chain uses TRBV7-9 with TRBJ2-1, with D possibly TRBD1 on 5 matching bases. CDR1 SEHNR and CDR2 FQNEAQ come from the germline V gene (reference sequence). This CDR3 is 16 amino acids long. Trimming took 4 bases from V and 4 from J, leaving 17 bases between them. The CDR3 is CASSSLLTGEYNEQFF. CDR3 coding DNA: TGTGCCAGCAGCTCGCTACTAACAGGTGAATACAATGAGCAGTTCTTC.

At least ten counts were recorded for this clonotype. The chain employs TRBV2 and TRBJ2-5, with 9 bases that match TRBD2. V shed 2 bases and J 4 bases; nucleotides not matched to a gene: 5. This CDR3 contains 15 residues. The V gene's germline CDR1 is SNHLY and CDR2 FYNNEI. The CDR3 region is CASSELAGIGETQYF. The CDR3 coding sequence is TGTGCCAGCAGTGAACTAGCGGGAATCGGAGAGACCCAGTACTTC.

This rearrangement joins TRBV6-4 to TRBJ1-1; 10 nucleotides align to TRBD1. The CDR3 is 13 amino acids. V was pared by 5 bases and J by 6 bases, with 3 bases of the junction left unmatched. Germline lookup yields CDR1 MRHNA and CDR2 SNTAGT. Here the CDR3 reads CASSRQGAAEAFF. The CDR3 DNA reads as TGTGCCAGCAGTAGACAGGGGGCAGCTGAAGCTTTCTTT.

The table lists this clonotype with many counts. The chain has TRBV3-1 and TRBJ2-7, with a tentative D call TRBD1 (5 bases). V was shortened by 4 bases and J by 6 bases, with 16 bases between the two germline ends. CDR3 size: 14 residues. From germline, CDR1 is LGHDT and CDR2 YNNKEL (reference sequence). The CDR3 is CASSPVRGASEQYF. The CDR3, as DNA: TGTGCCAGCAGCCCTGTGCGTGGGGCAAGCGAGCAGTACTTC.

This clonotype was counted ten times or more. This sequence joins TRBV20-1 and TRBJ1-2, with D hard to call. Trimming cost V 3 bases and J 4 bases, with 9 bases left between them. The CDR3 extends over 12 amino acids. Germline CDR1 and CDR2: DFQATT and SNEGSKA (reference sequence). This CDR3 reads CSARAPFYGYTF. For the CDR3, the DNA is TGCAGTGCTAGGGCCCCATTCTATGGCTACACCTTC.

This clonotype showed up just a few times. This may come from a read error, since a much larger clone is one base off. The V call is TRBV28, the J call TRBJ2-7; no clear D. Per the germline V gene, CDR1 is MDHEN and CDR2 is SYDVKM. The CDR3 spans 19 residues. Trimming removed 8 bases from V and 5 bases from J, with 34 bases in between. CDR3 loop: CASFTRKGYRAVNPHEQYF. Here the CDR3 DNA reads TGTGCCAGCTTCACTCGCAAAGGTTATCGCGCGGTGAACCCTCACGAGCAGTACTTC.

The table lists this clonotype with many counts. The genes are TRBV24-1 and TRBJ2-1; D is uncertain. From germline, CDR1 is KGHDR and CDR2 SFDVKD. The CDR3 is 13 amino acids. V lost 4 bases to trimming and J lost 6 bases, with 9 bases between them. CDR3 in DNA: TGTGCCACCAGTGACACAACAGCCAATGAGCAGTTCTTC. It codes for CATSDTTANEQFF.

This clonotype was observed at least ten times. V usage is TRBV27 and J usage is TRBJ2-7; tentative D call: TRBD2 (5 bases). Trimming took 0 bases from V and 2 from J, leaving 8 bases between them. This CDR3 has 14 amino acids. The germline gives CDR1 MNHEY, CDR2 SMNVEV (reference sequence). DNA for the CDR3: TGTGCCAGCAGTTTATCCGGGATACCCTACGAGCAGTACTTC. This codes for CASSLSGIPYEQYF.

This clonotype was counted ten times or more. The chain is built from TRBV6-1 and TRBJ1-2, with D perhaps matching TRBD1 (5 bases). Germline loops: CDR1 MNHNS, CDR2 SASEGT. V lost 8 bases to trimming and J lost 7 bases, with 14 bases between them. The CDR3 contains 12 residues. DNA of the CDR3: TGTGCCAGCGGGGGGGGAACCGGTGGCTACACCTTC. The encoded protein is CASGGGTGGYTF.

This clonotype has only a few counts. It differs at one base from a far larger clone, so likely a read error. The chain recombines TRBV12-3 or TRBV12-4 with TRBJ2-7; D call uncertain. Trimming removed 4 bases from V and 7 bases from J, with 26 bases in between. The CDR3 runs 17 residues. CDR3 in amino acids: CASSSLMSLSSYNEQYF. In DNA form, the CDR3 reads TGTGCCAGCAGTTCCCTTATGAGTCTATCCTCCTACAATGAGCAGTACTTC.

The V and J genes are TRBV6-2 or TRBV6-3 and TRBJ2-3; 11 nucleotides agree with TRBD2. Unmatched junction bases numbered 12, after V lost 6 bases and J lost 4 bases. The CDR3 is 17 residues long. Looked up from germline, CDR1 is MNHEY and CDR2 is SVGEGT. CDR3 DNA sequence: TGTGCCAGCAGGCCCCTTGGGACTAGCGGAGCCGCAGATACGCAGTATTTT. Translated, it gives CASRPLGTSGAADTQYF.

V is TRBV6-5 and J is TRBJ2-5, with D perhaps matching TRBD1 (7 bases). The CDR3 spans 19 residues. V was cut by 4 bases and J by 1 base, with 25 bases left in between. Looked up from germline, CDR1 is MNHEY and CDR2 is SVGAGI. In DNA form, the CDR3 reads TGTGCCAGCAGTTCCCCGACAGGGACCAACACCGGGGGCCAAGAGACCCAGTACTTC. Translating gives CASSSPTGTNTGGQETQYF.

This clonotype was observed many times. The CDR3 region is CASSPGLAGGPRSYNEQFF. Written as DNA, the CDR3 is TGTGCCAGCAGTCCCGGACTAGCGGGAGGGCCACGGTCCTACAATGAGCAGTTCTTC. The chain carries TRBV28 and TRBJ2-1; TRBD2 agrees at 15 bases. V trimming: 5 bases; J trimming: 1 base; junction bases outside the gene matches: 9. This CDR3 spans 19 amino acids. Germline V gene data show CDR1 as MDHEN and CDR2 as SYDVKM.

There are many counts of this clonotype. This sequence joins TRBV2 and TRBJ1-5; D gene uncertain. CDR1 and CDR2 (germline): SNHLY, FYNNEI. V was trimmed by 6 bases and J by 3 bases, leaving 12 bases between them. The CDR3 is made up of 14 amino acids. In DNA form, the CDR3 reads TGTGCCAGCAGAAACGGGCTTAACAATCAGCCCCAGCATTTT. Translated, it gives CASRNGLNNQPQHF.

This clonotype was counted only a few times. The chain carries TRBV6-2 or TRBV6-3 and TRBJ2-2; no firm D call. The V end was cut by 2 bases, the J end by 6 bases, with 7 bases between. This CDR3 contains 13 residues. From germline, CDR1 is MNHEY and CDR2 SVGEGT. CDR3: CASSYGVPGELFF. In DNA, the CDR3 is TGTGCCAGCAGTTACGGGGTCCCCGGGGAGCTGTTTTTT.

In its sample, this clonotype was seen many times. The J gene is TRBJ1-1, the V gene TRBV11-2, with D unclear. The CDR3 is made up of 13 amino acids. Germline lookup yields CDR1 SGHAT and CDR2 FQNNGV. Deletions cut 5 bases from V and 1 base from J, with 8 bases between. Written as DNA, the CDR3 is TGTGCCAGCAGCCAAACGGAGAACACTGAAGCTTTCTTT. It specifies CASSQTENTEAFF.

This clonotype was recorded at least ten times. V gene TRBV7-2 combines with J gene TRBJ2-3; no clear D. The CDR3 runs 14 residues. The germline gives CDR1 SGHTA, CDR2 FQGNSA. The germline V and J ends were trimmed by 5 bases and 0 bases, with 9 bases remaining between them. CDR3 region: CASSLRRSTDTQYF. CDR3 nucleotides: TGTGCCAGCAGCCTCAGAAGGAGCACAGATACGCAGTATTTT. The variable domain in full, completed from reference TRBV7-2 and TRBJ2-3, reads GAGVSQSPSNKVTEKGKDVELRCDPISGHTALYWYRQSLGQGLEFLIYFQGNSAPDKSGLPSDRFSAERTGGSVSTLTIQRTQQEDSAVYLCASSLRRSTDTQYFGPGTRLTVL.

This clonotype was seen many times. The chain joins TRBV28 to TRBJ2-5, with 7 bases aligning to TRBD1. The CDR3 totals 16 residues. The germline CDR1 and CDR2 sequences are MDHEN and SYDVKM. J was trimmed by 1 base and V by 6 bases; bases with no gene match: 11. CDR3 loop: CASRPAVRQGQETQYF. Written as DNA, the CDR3 is TGTGCCAGCAGACCTGCGGTCCGACAGGGCCAAGAGACCCAGTACTTC.

This clonotype came up a few times. CDR3 DNA: TGTGCCACCGGCGCTAGCGGGGGGGGCGAGCAGTACTTC. Its protein is CATGASGGGEQYF. The chain has TRBV24-1 and TRBJ2-7; 12 bases are a match to TRBD2. Per germline, CDR1 KGHDR and CDR2 SFDVKD. The CDR3 spans 13 residues. Unmatched junction bases numbered 5, after V lost 9 bases and J lost 6 bases.